This section outlines one TCR beta chain sequence together with its context. Its antigen is not yet known. The input lacks base qualities; no much larger clone sits a single base away. All of the isolated RNA was reverse transcribed with the High Capacity cDNA Reverse Transcription Kit, so expressed TCRB transcripts were sequenced. Deep immunoSEQ sequencing was performed on naive, central memory and regulatory T cell samples, with an average of roughly 3.3 million total reads per sample. Sorted cells were lysed in RLT buffer, and RNA was extracted using DNase-treated RNeasy Micro or Mini kits according to cell number. To prevent cross-contamination, every cell subset was processed on its own, while patient and healthy donor samples were processed together. The immunoSEQ multiplex PCR was used to amplify TCRB sequences from cDNA, yielding 87-bp fragments that span the CDR3 region. Sequencing of the amplicons was done on the Illumina HiSeq platform. In the paper's pipeline: PCR bias was computationally corrected using synthetic template baselines, reads within Hamming distance 2 were collapsed, and singletons that could not be merged were discarded. Reads were aligned to IMGT to assign V, D and J genes, CDR3 length, and insertions or deletions at six rearrangement sites. Clonotype counts were normalized to sorted cell number within each subset before computing true diversity and Gini coefficients with the tcR R package. The overlap coefficient, calculated on TCRB nucleotide sequences, was used to measure repertoire sharing. TCRdb holds this immuneACCESS table with in-frame rearrangements only. Some clones are missing; in checked studies, unresolved V genes explain under half, and the rest has no known cause. V and J calls and clone size are given by that table; D and trimming were obtained from the DNA. For this sample there are some 350,000 clones; over 8.5% appear just once. Approximately 0.6% of the sample is held by the ten biggest clonotypes.

These data originate in a study of beta chain features in type 1 diabetes (dated by TCRdb to the late 2010s). In the study overall: No differences in mean age, gender distribution, total cell number or subset yield were found between patients and healthy donors. Across all samples, roughly 110,000,000 sorted cells were examined, and cell number per subset correlated strongly with RNA yield. Regulatory and stem cell-like memory subsets were isolated from only 8 patients and roughly eight healthy donors, whereas naive and central memory subsets came from all 30 or so donors. In the study, TCRB repertoires of sorted circulating CD4+ T cell subsets from recently diagnosed type 1 diabetes patients were compared with those of matched healthy donors.

Each donor gave one peripheral blood draw, averaging about 100 mL, which was collected into heparinised tubes. A BD FACSAria II was used to sort naive, central memory, regulatory and stem cell-like memory CD4+ T cells with a panel that included CD45RO, CCR7, CD25, CD127, CD95 and CD27. All sorted populations exceeded 95% purity. PBMCs were separated immediately by Lymphoprep density gradient centrifugation and were stained directly, without being cultured. Samples were stained and sorted in pairs, with one healthy donor and one patient per experiment, so that batch effects were minimized. Overall study results and their limits: The naive, central memory and regulatory TCRB repertoires appeared to resemble one another more closely among patients than among healthy donors. Sequencing cDNA rather than genomic DNA could over-represent highly expressing activated cells, although activation and CD3 levels did not differ between groups. Shorter templates might be favored by PCR, yet because patient and control samples were amplified and corrected together, any such skew would affect both groups equally. Because small numbers of individuals were included in the HLA sub-analyses, any influence of HLA type on TCRB rearrangement was left unresolved. Patients with type 1 diabetes made fewer insertions and deleted more nucleotides at VDJ recombination sites, implying thymic rearrangement abnormalities. In all four CD4+ subsets, TCRB CDR3 length was moderately but significantly shorter in type 1 diabetes patients.

Sample: central memory CD4+ T cells from blood. The source of this sequence is a man aged 30-40 years with type 1 diabetes.

The DNA sequence follows: TGCGCCAGCAGCTTTAGTGGACAGGGGGCTACTGAAGCTTTCTTT. Translated, this is CASSFSGQGATEAFF. Here the chain combines TRBV5-1 and TRBJ1-1, with 11 central nucleotides matching TRBD1. From the cysteine up to the phenylalanine, the CDR3 has a length of 15 residues. Only the CDR3 DNA is retained, 45 bases long and in frame from the first base. Clipping removes 2 bases from V and 5 bases from J, with 5 as the unmatched junction base count. The germline V gene specifies SGHRS as CDR1 and YFSETQ as CDR2.